This T cell receptor gamma chain was retrieved from a study of gamma delta lymphoproliferative disorders and STAT genes listed by TCRdb under 2018. As for the study more broadly: Gamma-chain libraries were prepared from at least 50 ng of genomic DNA using the LymphoTrack Dx TCRG Assay. To confirm the results, all delta-chain samples and two gamma-chain samples were sequenced a second time. Since no corresponding Invivoscribe delta assay was available, delta-chain libraries were prepared following the standard operating procedure of the EuroClonality-NGS working group. The study profiled TCR gamma and delta CDR3 repertoires by deep sequencing in Tgammadelta lymphoproliferative disease patients and healthy controls, within a larger immunophenotypic and STAT-mutation study. Study-wide findings and limitations: Control T cells were likely spread across varied maturation stages, whereas leukemic cells were skewed toward terminal effectors, which potentially limits comparisons between patients and controls. Nearly all major gamma and delta clonotypes of patients were found to be public, being shared with at least one healthy donor, and only two gamma clonotypes were found to be private to disease. The authors noted that NGS specificity may be reduced at low frequencies, so the public or private nature of leukemic clones needs confirmation. When whole repertoires were clustered, gamma repertoires from patients formed a group apart from those of healthy controls, but delta repertoires showed no separation between the groups.

To note about this clone: There is no known antigen for this receptor. The input lacks base qualities; no much larger clone sits a single base away.

For TCR sequencing, genomic DNA was taken from peripheral blood mononuclear cells isolated from both patients and controls. Controls were about 23 healthy adult blood donors, with a median age of about 70 years and some 12 males and some eleven females, matched to patients for age and sex. Both library methods used multiplex PCR with primers targeting conserved V and J regions of the TCR genes. After purification and pooling, the amplicons were sequenced on an Illumina MiSeq platform. From the authors' description of their analysis: V(D)J alignment, clonotype assembly and translation were done with MiXCR, while functionality assessment and CDR3 repertoire analyses were done with VDJtools. The IMGT definition of CDR3 was applied, and only productive sequences using functional genes were analyzed, with ORF genes and pseudogenes left out. A custom Python script searched for identical amino acid CDR3s of major clonotypes (frequency >=5%) across all patients and controls. A one-sided non-parametric Wilcoxon test was used to compare clonotype frequencies in patients versus controls. TCRdb reanalyzed the public reads with the CATT caller, and identical DNA sequences were merged afterwards. The V and J calls shown here were made by TCRdb, not taken from the authors' results. Present in this sample are about 610 gamma-chain clones, approximately 15% of which were seen just once. The ten most abundant clones make up 30% to 40% of the sample.

There are 14 amino acids in the CDR3, from cysteine to phenylalanine inclusive. Here the CDR3 DNA is all that survives: 42 bases in frame from base 1. V has 8 bases trimmed and J has 5 bases trimmed; junction bases matching no gene number 13. The TCR was taken from a human donor in good health. The sequencing input was blood. The sequence is built from TRGV10 and TRGJ1 or TRGJ2. TCRdb is silent on the J gene; assignment here came from matching the DNA to germline. TRGV10 is annotated as an ORF whose role is uncertain. The DNA sequence follows: TGTGCTGCGTGGGATTCAAGTGATGATTATAAGAAACTCTTT. This sequence encodes CAAWDSSDDYKKLF.